What follows are 11 T cell receptor beta chains derived from one specimen sequenced in a study of PD-1 blockade in mismatch repair-deficient tumors. TCRdb's copy holds only in-frame clones and misses some; the assay was immunoSEQ multiplex PCR. Of fewer than 45,000 clones in the sample, around 83% were seen once. Sequences were derived from peripheral blood, sampled 75 to 85 weeks after starting pembrolizumab. These receptors all stem from an adult with mismatch repair-deficient cancer.

The J gene is TRBJ1-5, the V gene TRBV2; D call uncertain. Germline-derived CDR1 and CDR2 are SNHLY and FYNNEI. Trimming left V 5 bases short and J 0 bases short, with 8 bases between. This CDR3 comprises 14 residues. The CDR3, as DNA: TGTGCCAGCAGTCAACAGAGTAGCAATCAGCCCCAGCATTTT. It translates to CASSQQSSNQPQHF.

This clone appeared once. The chain is built from TRBV15 and TRBJ2-7; D may be TRBD1 or TRBD2 (5 bases each). The ends were cut back, 1 base at V and 7 bases at J, with 20 bases in the middle. Germline lookup yields CDR1 LNHNV and CDR2 YYDKDF (reference sequence). This CDR3 spans 16 amino acids. CDR3 bases: TGTGCCACCAGCAGAGGTCCGACGGTGGGGGTACGTGAGCAGTACTTC. Protein product: CATSRGPTVGVREQYF.

The CDR3 loop is CASSPAEETQYF. CDR3 DNA: TGTGCCAGCAGCCCCGCCGAAGAGACCCAGTACTTC. J is TRBJ2-5 and V is TRBV7-8; unclear D gene. Germline lookup yields CDR1 SGHVS and CDR2 FQNEAQ. The CDR3 totals 12 residues. V lost 5 bases and J lost 3, with 7 bases in between.

The V and J genes are TRBV2 and TRBJ2-3, with unresolved D. The CDR3 loop spans 14 amino acids. Per germline, CDR1 SNHLY and CDR2 FYNNEI. Deletions cut 4 bases from V and 0 bases from J, with 8 bases between. The CDR3 DNA is TGTGCCAGCAGTGCAATTTATAGCACAGATACGCAGTATTTT. This sequence encodes CASSAIYSTDTQYF.

The CDR3 bases are TGTGCCAGCAGGGGGGGACGGAGGAACACCGGGGAGCTGTTTTTT. As protein: CASRGGRRNTGELFF. The chain employs TRBV28 and TRBJ2-2; TRBD2 might be the D (6 bases). V was pared by 6 bases and J by 1 base, with 12 bases between. This CDR3 is 15 amino acids long. Germline loops: CDR1 MDHEN, CDR2 SYDVKM.

The rearrangement uses TRBV19 and TRBJ1-5, with D possibly TRBD1 on 5 matching bases. This CDR3 is 16 amino acids long. CDR1 is LNHDA and CDR2 is SQIVND in the germline V gene (reference sequence). V dropped 6 bases and J dropped 0 bases, with 15 bases sitting between them. The CDR3 DNA reads as TGTGCCAGTAGACCTGGGACCTCCAATAGCAATCAGCCCCAGCATTTT. It codes for CASRPGTSNSNQPQHF.

The CDR3 sequence is CASSKTGQATNEKLFF. CDR3 in DNA: TGTGCCAGCAGCAAGACCGGGCAAGCAACTAATGAAAAACTGTTTTTT. The V and J genes are TRBV7-6 and TRBJ1-4; D remains unclear. The V and J ends lost 5 bases and 0 bases respectively, with 13 bases between them. Per the germline V gene, CDR1 is SGHVS and CDR2 is FNYEAQ. This CDR3 comprises 16 residues.

This clone occurred a few times. This chain connects TRBV6-1 to TRBJ1-5; 7 bases match TRBD1. V shed 3 bases, J shed 2 bases, and the junction held 4 bases outside the gene matches. Germline CDR1 MNHNS, CDR2 SASEGT. The CDR3 extends over 15 amino acids. The CDR3 loop reads CASSDNRGGNQPQHF. For the CDR3, the DNA is TGTGCCAGCAGTGATAACAGGGGAGGCAATCAGCCCCAGCATTTT.

The chain uses TRBV6-6 and TRBJ1-2, with a weak D call TRBD1 (6 bases). This CDR3 is built from 15 residues. The V end lost 6 bases, the J end lost 4 bases, and 18 bases lay between the germline ends. Germline lookup yields CDR1 MNHNY and CDR2 SVGAGI (reference sequence). CDR3 DNA: TGTGCCAGCAGCCGAAGTCAGGGGAATATCTATGGCTACACCTTC. Translation: CASSRSQGNIYGYTF.

This clone was observed once. The chain couples TRBV7-8 to TRBJ1-1; D is unresolved. The CDR3 covers 13 residues. V gave up 4 bases and J gave up 4 bases, with 10 bases separating them. Germline V lookup: CDR1 SGHVS, CDR2 FQNEAQ. The CDR3: CASSSTPGTEAFF. CDR3 in DNA: TGTGCCAGCAGCTCCACCCCTGGCACTGAAGCTTTCTTT. The complete variable domain, with remaining parts taken from reference TRBV7-8 and TRBJ1-1, reads GAGVSQSPRYKVAKRGQDVALRCDPISGHVSLFWYQQALGQGPEFLTYFQNEAQLDKSGLPSDRFFAERPEGSVSTLKIQRTQQEDSAVYLCASSSTPGTEAFFGQGTRLTVV.

This clone is labeled as medium-sized. This chain uses TRBV7-9 with TRBJ2-7; 9 nucleotides match TRBD1. Germline CDR1 is SEHNR and CDR2 is FQNEAQ (reference sequence). V shed 3 bases and J 5 bases; nucleotides not matched to a gene: 5. The CDR3 runs 14 residues. The CDR3, as DNA: TGTGCCAGCAGCTTTGTACAGGGGGCCCACGAGCAGTACTTC. It specifies CASSFVQGAHEQYF.